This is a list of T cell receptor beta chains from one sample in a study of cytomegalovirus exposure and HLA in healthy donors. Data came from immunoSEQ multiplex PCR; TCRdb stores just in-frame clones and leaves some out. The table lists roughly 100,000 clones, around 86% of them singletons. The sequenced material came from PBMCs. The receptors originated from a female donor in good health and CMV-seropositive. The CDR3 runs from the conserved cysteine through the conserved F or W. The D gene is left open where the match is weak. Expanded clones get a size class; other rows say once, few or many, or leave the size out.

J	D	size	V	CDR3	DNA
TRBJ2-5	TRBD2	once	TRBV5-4	CASSLGLAGAYQETQYF	TGTGCCAGCAGCTTGGGGCTAGCGGGGGCCTACCAAGAGACCCAGTACTTC
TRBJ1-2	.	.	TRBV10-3	CAIRDSKHPNYGYTF	TGTGCCATCAGGGACAGCAAGCACCCAAACTATGGCTACACCTTC
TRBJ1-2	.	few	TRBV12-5	CASFGSANYGYTF	TGTGCTAGTTTCGGCAGCGCTAACTATGGCTACACCTTC
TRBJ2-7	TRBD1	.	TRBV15	CATSTDRGLYEQYF	TGTGCCACCAGCACTGACAGGGGTCTATACGAGCAGTACTTC
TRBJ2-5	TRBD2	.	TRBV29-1	CSVVAGMETQYF	TGCAGCGTTGTAGCGGGAATGGAGACCCAGTACTTC
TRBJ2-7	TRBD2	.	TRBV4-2	CASSQDATSGSDEQYF	TGTGCCAGCAGCCAAGATGCAACTAGCGGGAGTGACGAGCAGTACTTC
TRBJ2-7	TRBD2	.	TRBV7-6	CASSFPGLANEQYF	TGTGCCAGCAGCTTCCCGGGACTAGCTAACGAGCAGTACTTC
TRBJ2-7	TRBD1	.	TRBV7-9	CSSSSYDPRTGVEQYF	TGTTCCAGCAGCTCCTATGACCCCAGGACAGGAGTCGAGCAGTACTTC
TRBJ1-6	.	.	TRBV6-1	CASSEIRVTYNSPLHF	TGTGCCAGCAGCGAAATCAGGGTGACCTATAATTCACCCCTCCACTTT
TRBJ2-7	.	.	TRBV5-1	CASSEIVSVEQYF	TGCGCCAGCAGCGAAATTGTTAGCGTCGAGCAGTACTTC
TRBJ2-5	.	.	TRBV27	CASSPQGYQETQYF	TGTGCCAGCAGTCCACAGGGATACCAAGAGACCCAGTACTTC
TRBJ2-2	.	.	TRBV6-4	CASSDVAANTGELFF	TGTGCCAGCAGTGACGTCGCGGCCAACACCGGGGAGCTGTTTTTT
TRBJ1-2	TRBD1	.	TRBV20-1	CSADRVGGYPF	TGCAGTGCCGACAGGGTGGGTGGCTACCCCTTC
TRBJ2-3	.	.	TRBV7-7	CASRGRPSTDTQYF	TGTGCCAGCAGAGGGAGGCCAAGCACAGATACGCAGTATTTT
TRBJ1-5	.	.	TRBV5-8	CASSLGRYQPQHF	TGTGCCAGCAGCTTGGGCAGATATCAGCCCCAGCATTTT
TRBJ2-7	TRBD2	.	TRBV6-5	CASSYEPAGVFNEQYF	TGTGCCAGCAGTTACGAACCAGCGGGAGTCTTCAACGAGCAGTACTTC
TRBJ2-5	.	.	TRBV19	CASSVQETQYF	TGTGCCAGTAGCGTCCAAGAGACCCAGTACTTC
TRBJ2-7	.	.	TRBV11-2	CASSPVFGIRNYGYEQYF	TGTGCCAGCAGCCCCGTTTTCGGGATTAGGAATTATGGTTACGAGCAGTACTTC
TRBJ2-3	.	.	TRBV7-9	CASSPTLGLRTDTQYF	TGTGCCAGCAGCCCCACATTGGGGCTCAGGACAGATACGCAGTATTTT
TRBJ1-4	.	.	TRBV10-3	CAIRPGATNEKLFF	TGTGCCATCAGGCCGGGAGCAACTAATGAAAAACTGTTTTTT
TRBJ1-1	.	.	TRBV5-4	CASTDRLNTETFF	TGTGCCAGCACCGACAGATTGAACACTGAAACTTTCTTT
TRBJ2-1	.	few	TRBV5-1	CASSHGLGGWAGTYNEQFF	TGCGCCAGCAGCCACGGACTGGGTGGTTGGGCGGGAACTTACAATGAGCAGTTCTTC
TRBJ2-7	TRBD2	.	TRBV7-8	CASTITRGLAGDEQYF	TGTGCCAGCACCATTACGAGGGGACTAGCGGGAGACGAGCAGTACTTC